A selection of T cell receptor beta chains follows, all from one sample in a study of early T cells in non-severe SARS-CoV-2 infection. TCRdb re-called the 5' RACE reads with MiXCR, one entry per CDR3 protein. Among 29,000 or so distinct CDR3 sequences listed, around 5.1% were seen once. The sequenced sample was whole blood. These receptors originate from an adult who was a healthcare worker with PCR-confirmed SARS-CoV-2 infection or an uninfected control (not recorded which). Each CDR3 is given with its conserved first and last residue. Size tells how often a clone was seen (once, few, many) or the class of an expanded clone, and some rows leave it out.

v_call clone_size cdr3_aa
TRBV19 many CASSIAKTDTQYF
TRBV20-1 few CSARGYEGVGTDTQYF
TRBV29-1 few CSVPQSGTGYNEQFF
TRBV12-3/TRBV12-4 many CASRDGTRGYEQYF
TRBV27 - CASSFPGTTDTQYF
TRBV29-1 few CSASSYGAGAHEQYF
TRBV11-2 - CASRHTQYYNEQFF
TRBV11-2 many CASSPIRTAEKLFF
TRBV14 - CASSQYKEKLFF
TRBV20-1 many CSAPGASLAKNIQYF
TRBV5-1 once CASSLDSGIYNEQFF
TRBV20-1 many CSAKQTSYEQYF
TRBV29-1 many CSVWMGANTEAFF
TRBV20-1 few CSATGTGRYNEQFF
TRBV14 few CASSQGGNSPLHF
TRBV11-2 many CASSFQTYEQYF
TRBV7-2 many CASSLGSSYNSPLHF
TRBV10-3 many CAIWGGRGTEAFF
TRBV20-1 many CSASSLGGSTDTQYF
TRBV3-1 few CASSLAQGSYEQYF
TRBV11-2 - CASSLRLAGPTDTQYF
TRBV5-4 many CASSPASDPGYEQYF
TRBV7-9 few CASSPRTGRRTEAFF
TRBV5-5 many CASSLGFAGGQSTDTQYF
TRBV7-6 many CASSLDRQVQETQYF
TRBV5-1 - CASSLNFETFYTGELFF
TRBV6-2/TRBV6-3 few CASSYGGSLNIQYF
TRBV10-1 many CASSPSGPWETQYF
TRBV12-3/TRBV12-4 many CASRRGATNEKLFF
TRBV3-1 few CASSPARTFAGELFF
TRBV27 many CASSLKEAGEGEKLFF
TRBV6-1 many CATDLRSYNEQFF
TRBV25-1 few CASSPQARNQPQHF
TRBV15 few CATSSRGQPPNEQFF
TRBV7-6 many CASSPSAGNTIYF
TRBV6-1 many CASSVEAGSSYEQYF